A single count supports the clone carrying this TCR beta chain. Its antigen is undetermined. The source of the sample is a study of cytomegalovirus exposure and HLA in healthy donors. Study findings and constraints: Later analysis indicated greater clonal expansion among HLA-associated TCR beta chains than among equally common other chains.

The CDR3 is made up of 13 amino acids. The V gene lost 10 bases and the J gene lost 6 bases, with 19 bases spanning the gap. In germline, CDR1 is SGHVS, CDR2 FNYEAQ. PCR amplification relied on 60 Vbeta primers (plus 13 Jbeta primers). Only in-frame clones appear in the TCRdb table, and some are missing; sequencing was by immunoSEQ multiplex PCR. The sample contains 100,000 to 150,000 clones, 80% of which appear only once. The sequenced sample consisted of PBMCs. The chain combines TRBV7-6 with TRBJ2-7; maybe TRBD2 (8 bases). The TCR was taken from a man aged 30 to 39 in good health and CMV-seropositive. CDR3 amino acids: CATTKGAGGEQYF. The CDR3 nucleotides read TGTGCCACAACTAAGGGGGCGGGAGGCGAGCAGTACTTC.